What follows are 10 T cell receptor beta chains derived from one specimen sequenced in a study of shared clonotypes between healthy human individuals. Repertoires were generated with immunoSEQ multiplex PCR, while TCRdb's copy carries only in-frame clones and drops some. The sample carries around 1 million clones, over 60% recorded once. The sequenced sample was memory CD4+ T cells sorted from blood. Subset reported: CD45RA-negative fraction. All receptors derive from a man aged 18 to 30 in good health.

The V and J genes are TRBV6-5 and TRBJ1-3; D call uncertain. The V end was cut by 6 bases, the J end by 0 bases, with 12 bases between. Germline V gives CDR1 MNHEY, CDR2 SVGAGI. The CDR3 runs 15 residues. For the CDR3, the DNA is TGTGCCAGCAGCAACATACCTAGCTCTGGAAACACCATATATTTT. Translated: CASSNIPSSGNTIYF.

CDR3 protein: CASSVLLGGETQYF. The DNA of the CDR3 is TGCGCCAGCAGTGTCTTACTGGGGGGGGAGACCCAGTACTTC. The chain uses TRBV10-2 and TRBJ2-5, with TRBD2 matching 7 bases. V shed 4 bases, J shed 5 bases, and the junction held 7 bases outside the gene matches. The CDR3 covers 14 residues. Germline V CDR1 and CDR2: WSHSY, SAAADI.

The V and J genes are TRBV30 and TRBJ1-2, with 9 bases matching TRBD1. V was clipped by 5 bases and J by 0 bases; unmatched bases: 4. Germline V gene data show CDR1 as GTSNPN and CDR2 as SVGIG (reference sequence). The CDR3 loop spans 14 amino acids. The CDR3 region has the DNA TGTGCCTGGGGACAGGGGAGGACTAACTATGGCTACACCTTC. Its protein product is CAWGQGRTNYGYTF.

DNA for the CDR3: TGTGCCTGGAGTGTAGGGGCGGGAGGGGGACAAGAGACCCAGTACTTC. Amino acids: CAWSVGAGGGQETQYF. The chain combines TRBV30 with TRBJ2-5, with 9 bases lining up with TRBD2. The CDR3 is 16 residues long. The ends lost 0 bases at V and 2 bases at J; junction bases unmatched: 7. Looked up from germline, CDR1 is GTSNPN and CDR2 is SVGIG (reference sequence). The whole variable domain, filled in from reference TRBV30 and TRBJ2-5, reads SQTIHQWPATLVQPVGSPLSLECTVEGTSNPNLYWYRQAAGRGLQLLFYSVGIGQISSEVPQNLSASRPQDRQFILSSKKLLLSDSGFYLCAWSVGAGGGQETQYFGPGTRLLVL.

The chain has TRBV10-3 and TRBJ2-3, with 8 nucleotides matching TRBD1. J gave up 4 bases and V 11 bases, and 11 bases lay outside the gene matches. CDR3 length: 14 residues. CDR1 is ENHRY and CDR2 is SYGVKD in the germline V gene. The CDR3 spells CAASRQGSADTQYF. The CDR3 nucleotides are TGTGCCGCTTCAAGACAGGGGAGTGCAGATACGCAGTATTTT.

This sequence joins TRBV7-9 and TRBJ1-2; no clear D gene. Germline lookup yields CDR1 SEHNR and CDR2 FQNEAQ (reference sequence). Trimming cost V 4 bases and J 2 bases, with 5 bases left between them. The CDR3 is 12 residues long. DNA for the CDR3: TGTGCCAGCAGCTCCATGAACTATGGCTACACCTTC. As protein: CASSSMNYGYTF.

The V and J genes are TRBV6-6 and TRBJ1-1; D is ambiguous. CDR1 is MNHNY and CDR2 is SVGAGI in the germline V gene (reference sequence). Trimming left V 6 bases short and J 4 bases short, with 18 bases between. The CDR3 is made up of 15 amino acids. DNA for the CDR3: TGTGCCAGCAGCGGGTGGGGAGGCCGAGTCACTGAAGCTTTCTTT. It is translated as CASSGWGGRVTEAFF.

The chain carries TRBV27 and TRBJ2-6; D assignment may be TRBD1 or TRBD2 (5 bases each). V lost 0 bases and J 12 bases, leaving 12 bases between the germline ends. CDR3 length: 14 residues. The germline CDR1 and CDR2 sequences are MNHEY and SMNVEV (reference sequence). This CDR3 is CASSLSGRAPVLTF. The CDR3 nucleotides are TGTGCCAGCAGTTTATCGGGGCGGGCTCCCGTCCTGACTTTC. The whole variable domain, remainder taken from reference TRBV27 and TRBJ2-6, is EAQVTQNPRYLITVTGKKLTVTCSQNMNHEYMSWYRQDPGLGLRQIYYSMNVEVTDKGDVPEGYKVSRKEKRNFPLILESPSPNQTSLYFCASSLSGRAPVLTFGAGSRLTVL.

This clone was counted a few times. The gene calls are TRBV19 and TRBJ1-1; no clear D. Trimming took off 6 bases at V and 0 bases at J, with 11 bases between the two ends. The germline V gene encodes CDR1 LNHDA and CDR2 SQIVND (reference sequence). CDR3 size: 14 residues. CDR3 in DNA: TGTGCCAGTAGGGACTTGATGATGAACACTGAAGCTTTCTTT. Protein product: CASRDLMMNTEAFF.

This clone has a handful of counts. V and J are TRBV2 and TRBJ1-6; 9 nucleotides match TRBD1. Germline V gene data show CDR1 as SNHLY and CDR2 as FYNNEI. V shed 8 bases, J shed 7 bases, and the junction held 9 bases outside the gene matches. The CDR3 consists of 15 residues. CDR3 in DNA: TGTGCCAGCCAACAGGGGGCGGGGGTAAATTCACCCCTCCACTTT. As protein: CASQQGAGVNSPLHF. The complete variable domain, with remaining parts taken from reference TRBV2 and TRBJ1-6, reads EPEVTQTPSHQVTQMGQEVILRCVPISNHLYFYWYRQILGQKVEFLVSFYNNEISEKSEIFDDQFSVERPDGSNFTLKIRSTKLEDSAMYFCASQQGAGVNSPLHFGNGTRLTVT.